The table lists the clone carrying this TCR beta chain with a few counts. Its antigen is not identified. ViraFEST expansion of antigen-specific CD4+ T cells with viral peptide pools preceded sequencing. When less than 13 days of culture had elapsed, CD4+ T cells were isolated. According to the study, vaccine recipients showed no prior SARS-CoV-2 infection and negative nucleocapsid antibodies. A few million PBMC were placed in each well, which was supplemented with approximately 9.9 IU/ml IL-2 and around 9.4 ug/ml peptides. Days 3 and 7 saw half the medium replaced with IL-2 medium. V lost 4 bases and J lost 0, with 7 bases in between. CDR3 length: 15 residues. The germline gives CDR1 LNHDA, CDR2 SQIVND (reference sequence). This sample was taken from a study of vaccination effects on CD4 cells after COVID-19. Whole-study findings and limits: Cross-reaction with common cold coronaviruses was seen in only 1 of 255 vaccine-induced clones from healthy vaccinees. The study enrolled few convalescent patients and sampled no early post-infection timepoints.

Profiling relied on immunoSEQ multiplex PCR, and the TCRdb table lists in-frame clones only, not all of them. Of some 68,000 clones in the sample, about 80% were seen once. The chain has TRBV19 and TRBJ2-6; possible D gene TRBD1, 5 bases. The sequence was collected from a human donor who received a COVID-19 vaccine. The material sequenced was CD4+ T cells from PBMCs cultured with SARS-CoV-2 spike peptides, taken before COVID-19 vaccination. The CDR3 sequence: CASSRQSSGANVLTF. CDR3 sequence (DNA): TGTGCCAGTAGTAGACAGAGCTCTGGGGCCAACGTCCTGACTTTC.